This T cell receptor beta chain derives from a study of blood T cell repertoires in COVID-19. Study context: T cells, B-cell-depleted T cells, or PBMCs provided the cDNA or gDNA that served as material.

Libraries were prepared by immunoSEQ multiplex PCR; TCRdb keeps only in-frame clonotypes and omits some of them. The table records under 250,000 clones, around 83% of them present only once. This CDR3 has 15 amino acids. Germline V gene sequence: CDR1 ENHRY, CDR2 SYGVKD. V was cut by 2 bases and J by 8 bases, with 18 bases left in between. This clone has a handful of counts. Sequences were obtained from peripheral blood. This chain links TRBV10-3 with TRBJ1-2; TRBD1 might be the D (5 bases). This TCR derives from an elderly man with acute or convalescent COVID-19. CDR3 residues: CAISENGGRGSGYTF. The CDR3 DNA follows: TGTGCCATCAGTGAGAACGGGGGGAGGGGCTCCGGCTACACCTTC.